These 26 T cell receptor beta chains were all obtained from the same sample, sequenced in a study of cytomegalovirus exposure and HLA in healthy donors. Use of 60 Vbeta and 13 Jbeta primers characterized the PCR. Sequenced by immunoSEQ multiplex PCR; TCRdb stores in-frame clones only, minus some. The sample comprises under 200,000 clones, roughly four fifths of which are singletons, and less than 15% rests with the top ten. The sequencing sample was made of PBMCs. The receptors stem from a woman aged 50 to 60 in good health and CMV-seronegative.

The CDR3 sequence: CASSDGAGGSTDTQYF. The DNA for the CDR3 is TGTGCCAGCAGTGATGGGGCAGGGGGGAGCACAGATACGCAGTATTTT. The chain combines TRBV2 with TRBJ2-3; weak D call: TRBD1 (7 bases). V lost 3 bases and J 0 bases, leaving 13 bases between the germline ends. From germline, CDR1 is SNHLY and CDR2 FYNNEI. The CDR3 extends over 16 amino acids. Using reference TRBV2 and TRBJ2-3 for the parts outside the CDR3, the full variable domain is EPEVTQTPSHQVTQMGQEVILRCVPISNHLYFYWYRQILGQKVEFLVSFYNNEISEKSEIFDDQFSVERPDGSNFTLKIRSTKLEDSAMYFCASSDGAGGSTDTQYFGPGTRLTVL.

The CDR3 protein is CASSEGARGNTIYF. Here the CDR3 DNA reads TGTGCCAGCAGCGAGGGGGCTCGTGGAAACACCATATATTTT. V usage is TRBV6-5 and J usage is TRBJ1-3; 7 bases agree with TRBD1. CDR1 is MNHEY and CDR2 is SVGAGI in the germline V gene. Germline trimming cut 6 bases from V and 3 bases from J; bases unmatched to any gene: 5. CDR3 length equals 14 residues.

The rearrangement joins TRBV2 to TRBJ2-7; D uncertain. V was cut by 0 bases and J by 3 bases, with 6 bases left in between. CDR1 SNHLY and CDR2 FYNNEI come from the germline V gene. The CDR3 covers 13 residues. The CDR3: CASSEARSYEQYF. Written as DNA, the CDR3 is TGTGCCAGCAGTGAAGCTCGGAGCTACGAGCAGTACTTC.

In DNA, the CDR3 is TGTGCCAGCAGCTCTGACAGGCACTATGGCTACACCTTC. Translated, it gives CASSSDRHYGYTF. The chain carries TRBV5-8 and TRBJ1-2; tentatively, D is TRBD1 (6 bases). The germline V and J ends were trimmed by 3 bases and 3 bases, with 9 bases remaining between them. CDR1 and CDR2 (germline): SGHTS, YDEGEE. The CDR3 has 13 amino acids. The full variable domain, completed using reference TRBV5-8 and TRBJ1-2, is EAGVTQSPTHLIKTRGQQATLRCSPISGHTSVYWYQQALGLGLQFLLWYDEGEERNRGNFPPRFSGRQFPNYSSELNVNALELEDSALYLCASSSDRHYGYTFGSGTRLTVV.

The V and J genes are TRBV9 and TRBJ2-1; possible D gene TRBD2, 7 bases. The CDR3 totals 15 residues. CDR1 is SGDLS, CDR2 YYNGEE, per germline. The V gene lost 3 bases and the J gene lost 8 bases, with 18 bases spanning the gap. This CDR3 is CASSEGGAPFDEQFF. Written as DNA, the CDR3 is TGTGCCAGCAGCGAGGGGGGGGCCCCATTTGATGAGCAGTTCTTC.

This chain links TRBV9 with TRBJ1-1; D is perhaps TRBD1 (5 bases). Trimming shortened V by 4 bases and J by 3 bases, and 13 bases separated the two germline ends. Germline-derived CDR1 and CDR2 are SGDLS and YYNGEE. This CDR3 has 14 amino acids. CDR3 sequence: CASSPWGGDTEAFF. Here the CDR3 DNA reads TGTGCCAGCAGCCCCTGGGGAGGGGACACTGAAGCTTTCTTT.

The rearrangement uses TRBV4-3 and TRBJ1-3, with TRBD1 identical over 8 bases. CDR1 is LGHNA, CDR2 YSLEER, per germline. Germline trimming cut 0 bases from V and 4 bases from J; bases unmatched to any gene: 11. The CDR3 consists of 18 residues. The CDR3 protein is CASSQEPGGYTTGNTIYF. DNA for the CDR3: TGCGCCAGCAGCCAAGAACCAGGGGGCTATACGACGGGAAACACCATATATTTT.

In DNA, the CDR3 is TGTGCCAGTAGTATAAAGAGAAGCAATCAGCCCCAGCATTTT. Translation: CASSIKRSNQPQHF. The V gene is TRBV19, the J gene TRBJ1-5; no clear D. Germline V gene lookup returns CDR1 LNHDA and CDR2 SQIVND (reference sequence). The CDR3 consists of 14 residues. V lost 2 bases to trimming and J lost 1 base, with 6 bases between them.

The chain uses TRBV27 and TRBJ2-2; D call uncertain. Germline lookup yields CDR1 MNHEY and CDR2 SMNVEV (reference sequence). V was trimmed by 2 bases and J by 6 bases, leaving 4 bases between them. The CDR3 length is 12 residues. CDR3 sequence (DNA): TGTGCCAGCAGTTTAGGCTCCGGGGAGCTGTTTTTT. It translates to CASSLGSGELFF.

In DNA, the CDR3 is TGTGCCAGCCGGACTAGCCTTAACGAGCAGTACTTC. Protein: CASRTSLNEQYF. The genes are TRBV2 and TRBJ2-7, with 8 positions matching TRBD2. Germline V gene data show CDR1 as SNHLY and CDR2 as FYNNEI. The CDR3 totals 12 residues. The V gene end was trimmed by 8 bases and the J gene end by 5 bases; junction bases not matched to a gene: 5.

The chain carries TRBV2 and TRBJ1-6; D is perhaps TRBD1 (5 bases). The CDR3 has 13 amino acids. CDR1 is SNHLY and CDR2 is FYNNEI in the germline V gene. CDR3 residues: CASRGGRPSPLHF. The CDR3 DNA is TGTGCGTCCCGCGGGGGGAGACCCTCACCCCTCCACTTT.

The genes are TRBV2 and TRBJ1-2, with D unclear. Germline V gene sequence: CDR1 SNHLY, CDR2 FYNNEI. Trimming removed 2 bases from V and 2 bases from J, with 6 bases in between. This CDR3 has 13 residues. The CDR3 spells CASSERRNYGYTF. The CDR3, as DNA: TGTGCCAGCAGTGAAAGGCGGAACTATGGCTACACCTTC.

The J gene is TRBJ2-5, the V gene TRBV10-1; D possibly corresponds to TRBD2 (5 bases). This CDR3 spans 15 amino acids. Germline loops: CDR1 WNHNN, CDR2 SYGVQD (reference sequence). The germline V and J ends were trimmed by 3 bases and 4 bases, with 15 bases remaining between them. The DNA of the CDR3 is TGCGCCAGCAGTGATCGGGGTCGGTTACTAGAGACCCAGTACTTC. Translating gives CASSDRGRLLETQYF.

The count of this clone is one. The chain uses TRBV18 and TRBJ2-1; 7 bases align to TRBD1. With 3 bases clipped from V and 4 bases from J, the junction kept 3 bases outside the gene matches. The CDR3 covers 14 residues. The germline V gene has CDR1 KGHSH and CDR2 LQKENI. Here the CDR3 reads CASSPGQSYNEQFF. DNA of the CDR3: TGTGCCAGCTCACCGGGACAGTCTTACAATGAGCAGTTCTTC.

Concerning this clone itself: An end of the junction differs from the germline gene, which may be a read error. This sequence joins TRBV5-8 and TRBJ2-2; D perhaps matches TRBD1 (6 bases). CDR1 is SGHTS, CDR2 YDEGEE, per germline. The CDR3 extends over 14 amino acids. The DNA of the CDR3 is TGTGCCAGCAGCTTACGAGGGGACACCGGGGAACTGTTTTTT. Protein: CASSLRGDTGELFF.

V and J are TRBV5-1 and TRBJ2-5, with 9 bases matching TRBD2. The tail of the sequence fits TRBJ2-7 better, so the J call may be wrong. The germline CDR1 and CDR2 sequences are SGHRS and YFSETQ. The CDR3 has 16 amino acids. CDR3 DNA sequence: TGCGCCAGCAGCTTGGAGCCTAGCGGGACCGGGTACGAGCAGTACTTC. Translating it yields CASSLEPSGTGYEQYF.

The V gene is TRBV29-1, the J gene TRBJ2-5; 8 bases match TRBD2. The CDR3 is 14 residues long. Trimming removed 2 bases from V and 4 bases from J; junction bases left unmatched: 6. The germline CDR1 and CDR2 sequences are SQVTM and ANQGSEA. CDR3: CSVEKGAGVETQYF. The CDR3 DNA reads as TGCAGCGTTGAAAAGGGAGCGGGAGTAGAGACCCAGTACTTC. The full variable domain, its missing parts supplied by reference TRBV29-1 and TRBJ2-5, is SAVISQKPSRDICQRGTSLTIQCQVDSQVTMMFWYRQQPGQSLTLIATANQGSEATYESGFVIDKFPISRPNLTFSTLTVSNMSPEDSSIYLCSVEKGAGVETQYFGPGTRLLVL.

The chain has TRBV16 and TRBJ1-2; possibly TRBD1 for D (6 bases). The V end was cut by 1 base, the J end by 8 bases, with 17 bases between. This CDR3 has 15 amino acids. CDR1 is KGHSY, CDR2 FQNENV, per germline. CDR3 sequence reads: CASSQFVAGGPGYTF. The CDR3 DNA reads TGTGCCAGCAGCCAATTCGTGGCCGGGGGGCCAGGCTACACCTTC. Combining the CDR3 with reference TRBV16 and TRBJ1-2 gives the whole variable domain GEEVAQTPKHLVRGEGQKAKLYCAPIKGHSYVFWYQQVLKNEFKFLISFQNENVFDETGMPKERFSAKCLPNSPCSLEIQATKLEDSAVYFCASSQFVAGGPGYTFGSGTRLTVV.

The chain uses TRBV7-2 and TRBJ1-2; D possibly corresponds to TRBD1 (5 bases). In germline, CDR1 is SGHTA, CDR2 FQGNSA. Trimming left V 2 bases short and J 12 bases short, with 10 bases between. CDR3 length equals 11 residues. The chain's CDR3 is CASSLPPGNTF. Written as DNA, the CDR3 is TGTGCCAGCAGCTTACCCCCAGGGAACACCTTC.

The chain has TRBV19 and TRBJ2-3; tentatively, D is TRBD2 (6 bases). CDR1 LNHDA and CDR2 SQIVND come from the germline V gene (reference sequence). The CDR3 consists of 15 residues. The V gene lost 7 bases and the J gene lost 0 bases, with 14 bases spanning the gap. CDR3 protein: CASNVAVGSTDTQYF. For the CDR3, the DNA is TGTGCCAGTAATGTAGCGGTCGGGAGCACAGATACGCAGTATTTT.

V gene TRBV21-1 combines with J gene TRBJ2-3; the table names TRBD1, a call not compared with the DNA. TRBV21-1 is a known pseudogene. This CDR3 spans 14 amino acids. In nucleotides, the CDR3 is TGTGCCAGCAGCTTGACAGTAATCACAGATACGCAGTATTTT. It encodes CASSLTVITDTQYF.

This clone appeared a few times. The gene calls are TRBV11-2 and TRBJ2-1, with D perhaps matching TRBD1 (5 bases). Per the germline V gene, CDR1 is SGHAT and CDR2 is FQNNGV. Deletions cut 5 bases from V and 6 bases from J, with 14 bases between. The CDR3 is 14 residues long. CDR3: CASSPNPGSNEQFF. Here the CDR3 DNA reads TGTGCCAGCAGCCCAAACCCAGGGTCCAATGAGCAGTTCTTC.

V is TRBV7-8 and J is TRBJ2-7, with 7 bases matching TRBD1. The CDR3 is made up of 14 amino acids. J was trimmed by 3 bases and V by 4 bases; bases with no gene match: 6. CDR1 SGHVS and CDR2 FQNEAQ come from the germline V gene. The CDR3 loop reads CASSSGTVFYEQYF. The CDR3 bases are TGTGCCAGCAGCTCCGGGACAGTTTTCTACGAGCAGTACTTC.

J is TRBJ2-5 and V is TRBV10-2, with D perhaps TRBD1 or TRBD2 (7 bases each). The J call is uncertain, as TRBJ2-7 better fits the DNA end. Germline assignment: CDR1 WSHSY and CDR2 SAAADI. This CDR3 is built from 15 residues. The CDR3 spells CASSEGASGPYEQYF. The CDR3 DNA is TGCGCCAGCAGCGAGGGGGCTAGCGGACCCTACGAGCAGTACTTC.

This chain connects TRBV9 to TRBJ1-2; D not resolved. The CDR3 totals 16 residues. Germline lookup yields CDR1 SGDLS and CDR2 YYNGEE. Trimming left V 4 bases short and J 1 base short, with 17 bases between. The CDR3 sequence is CASSLTLGSLNYGYTF. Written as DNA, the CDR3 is TGTGCCAGCAGCTTAACCCTGGGCAGCCTTAACTATGGCTACACCTTC.

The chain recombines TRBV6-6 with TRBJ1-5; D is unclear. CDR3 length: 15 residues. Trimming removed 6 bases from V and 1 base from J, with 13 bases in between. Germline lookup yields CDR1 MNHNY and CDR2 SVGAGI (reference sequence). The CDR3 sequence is CASSYPVWSNQPQHF. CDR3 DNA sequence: TGTGCCAGCAGCTACCCGGTTTGGAGCAATCAGCCCCAGCATTTT.